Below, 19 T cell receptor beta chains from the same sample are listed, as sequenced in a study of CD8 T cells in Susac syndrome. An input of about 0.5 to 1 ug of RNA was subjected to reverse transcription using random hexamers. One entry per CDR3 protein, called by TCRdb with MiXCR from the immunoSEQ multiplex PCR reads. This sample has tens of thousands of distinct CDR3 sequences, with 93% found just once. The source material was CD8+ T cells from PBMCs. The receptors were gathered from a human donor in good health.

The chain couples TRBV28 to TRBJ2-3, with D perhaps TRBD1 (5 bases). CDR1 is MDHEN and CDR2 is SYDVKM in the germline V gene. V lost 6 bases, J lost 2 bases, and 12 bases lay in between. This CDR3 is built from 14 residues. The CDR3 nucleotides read TGTGCCAGCAGGTCCAGGGTTTACACAGATACGCAGTATTTT. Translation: CASRSRVYTDTQYF.

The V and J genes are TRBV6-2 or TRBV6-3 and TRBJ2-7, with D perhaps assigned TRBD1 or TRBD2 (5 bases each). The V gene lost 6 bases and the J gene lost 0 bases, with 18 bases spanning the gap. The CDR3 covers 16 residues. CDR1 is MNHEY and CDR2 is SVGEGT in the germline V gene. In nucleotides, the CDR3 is TGTGCCAGCAGGACAGTGGGGACCGAGATCTCCTACGAGCAGTACTTC. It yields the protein CASRTVGTEISYEQYF.

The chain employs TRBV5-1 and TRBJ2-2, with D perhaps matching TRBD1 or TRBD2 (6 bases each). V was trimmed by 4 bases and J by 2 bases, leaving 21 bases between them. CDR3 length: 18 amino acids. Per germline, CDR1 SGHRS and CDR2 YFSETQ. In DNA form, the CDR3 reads TGCGCCAGCAGCGACCCTAGAGGGGGGACCCTCAACACCGGGGAGCTGTTTTTT. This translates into CASSDPRGGTLNTGELFF. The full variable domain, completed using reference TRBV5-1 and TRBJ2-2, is KAGVTQTPRYLIKTRGQQVTLSCSPISGHRSVSWYQQTPGQGLQFLFEYFSETQRNKGNFPGRFSGRQFSNSRSEMNVSTLELGDSALYLCASSDPRGGTLNTGELFFGEGSRLTVL.

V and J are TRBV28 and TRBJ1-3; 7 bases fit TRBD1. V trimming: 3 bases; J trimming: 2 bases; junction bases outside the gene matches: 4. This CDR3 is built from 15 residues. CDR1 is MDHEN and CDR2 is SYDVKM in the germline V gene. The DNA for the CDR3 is TGTGCCAGCAGTTTCCTCAGGGGGGCTGGAAACACCATATATTTT. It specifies CASSFLRGAGNTIYF.

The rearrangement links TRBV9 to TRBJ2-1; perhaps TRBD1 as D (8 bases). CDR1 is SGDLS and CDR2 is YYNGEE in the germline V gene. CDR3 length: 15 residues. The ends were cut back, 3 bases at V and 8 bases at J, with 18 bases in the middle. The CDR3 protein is CASSGDRGLNHEQFF. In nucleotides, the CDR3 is TGTGCCAGCAGCGGAGACAGGGGACTAAACCATGAGCAGTTCTTC.

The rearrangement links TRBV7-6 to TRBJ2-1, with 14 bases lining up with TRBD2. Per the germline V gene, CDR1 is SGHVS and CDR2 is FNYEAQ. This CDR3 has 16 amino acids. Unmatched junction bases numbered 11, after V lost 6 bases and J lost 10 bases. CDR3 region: CASRYNGLAGGGEQFF. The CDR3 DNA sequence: TGTGCCAGCAGGTATAACGGACTAGCGGGAGGCGGCGAGCAGTTCTTC.

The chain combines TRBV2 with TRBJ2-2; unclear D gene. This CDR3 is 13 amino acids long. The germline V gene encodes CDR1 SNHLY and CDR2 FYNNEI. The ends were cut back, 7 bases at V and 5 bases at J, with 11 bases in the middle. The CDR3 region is CASKMGITGELFF. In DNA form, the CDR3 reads TGTGCCAGCAAAATGGGGATAACCGGGGAGCTGTTTTTT.

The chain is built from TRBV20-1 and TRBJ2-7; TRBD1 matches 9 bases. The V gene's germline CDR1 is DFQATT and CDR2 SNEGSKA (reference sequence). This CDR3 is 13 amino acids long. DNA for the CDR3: TGCAGCGCGGCCGGGACAGGGCTGTACGAGCAGTACTTC. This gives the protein CSAAGTGLYEQYF.

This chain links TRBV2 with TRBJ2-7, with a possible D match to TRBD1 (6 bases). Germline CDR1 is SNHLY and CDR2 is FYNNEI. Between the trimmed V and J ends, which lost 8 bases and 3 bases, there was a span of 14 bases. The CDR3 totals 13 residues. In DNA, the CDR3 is TGTGCCAGCCGGGTCCAGGGGCTCTACGAGCAGTACTTC. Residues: CASRVQGLYEQYF.

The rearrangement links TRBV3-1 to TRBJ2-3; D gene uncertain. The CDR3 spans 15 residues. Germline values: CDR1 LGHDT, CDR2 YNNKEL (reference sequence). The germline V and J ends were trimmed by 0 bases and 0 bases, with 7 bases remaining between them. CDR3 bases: TGTGCCAGCAGCCAAGATTGGATTAGCACAGATACGCAGTATTTT. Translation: CASSQDWISTDTQYF.

CDR3 DNA sequence: TGCGCCAGCAGCCCCTACTTGAGCACTGAAGCTTTCTTT. The encoded protein is CASSPYLSTEAFF. J is TRBJ1-1 and V is TRBV4-1; D unresolved. Germline CDR1 reads MGHRA; CDR2 reads YSYEKL. This CDR3 contains 13 residues. Between the trimmed V and J ends, which lost 4 bases and 4 bases, there was a span of 10 bases.

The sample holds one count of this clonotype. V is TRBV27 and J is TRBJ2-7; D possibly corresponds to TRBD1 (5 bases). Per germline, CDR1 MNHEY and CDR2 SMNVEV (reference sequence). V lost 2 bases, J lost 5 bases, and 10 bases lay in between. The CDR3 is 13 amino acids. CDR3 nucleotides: TGTGCCAGCAGTTTAAGCCAGGGTAACGAGCAGTACTTC. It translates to CASSLSQGNEQYF.

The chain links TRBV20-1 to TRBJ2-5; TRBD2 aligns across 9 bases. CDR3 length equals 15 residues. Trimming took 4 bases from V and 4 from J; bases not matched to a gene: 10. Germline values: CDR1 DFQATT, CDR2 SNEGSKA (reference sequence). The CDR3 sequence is CSATEYSGRGETQYF. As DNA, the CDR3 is TGCAGTGCTACAGAGTATAGCGGGAGAGGAGAGACCCAGTACTTC.

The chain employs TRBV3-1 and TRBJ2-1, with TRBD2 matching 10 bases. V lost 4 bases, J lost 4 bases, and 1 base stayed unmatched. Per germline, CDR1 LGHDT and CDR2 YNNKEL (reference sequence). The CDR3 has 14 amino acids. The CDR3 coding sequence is TGTGCCAGCAGCCCTAGCGGGAGTTACAATGAGCAGTTCTTC. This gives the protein CASSPSGSYNEQFF.

DNA for the CDR3: TGTGCCAGCAGCCCCGGGACAGAGGCCTACGAGCAGTACTTC. Encoded protein: CASSPGTEAYEQYF. The chain carries TRBV9 and TRBJ2-7, with TRBD1 identical over 7 bases. Germline CDR1 is SGDLS and CDR2 is YYNGEE. Germline trimming cut 4 bases from V and 2 bases from J; bases unmatched to any gene: 6. The CDR3 has 14 amino acids.

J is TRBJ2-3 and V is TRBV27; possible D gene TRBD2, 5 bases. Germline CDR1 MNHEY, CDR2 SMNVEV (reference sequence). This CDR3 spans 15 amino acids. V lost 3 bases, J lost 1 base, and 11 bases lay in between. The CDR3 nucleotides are TGTGCCAGCAGTTTTCGGGGTGTCCGCACAGATACGCAGTATTTT. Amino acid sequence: CASSFRGVRTDTQYF.

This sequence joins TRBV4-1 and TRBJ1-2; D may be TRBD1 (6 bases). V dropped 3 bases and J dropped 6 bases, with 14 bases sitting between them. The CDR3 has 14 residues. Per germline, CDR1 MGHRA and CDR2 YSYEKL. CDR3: CASSQGATRDGYTF. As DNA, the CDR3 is TGCGCCAGCAGCCAGGGGGCTACGAGGGATGGCTACACCTTC.

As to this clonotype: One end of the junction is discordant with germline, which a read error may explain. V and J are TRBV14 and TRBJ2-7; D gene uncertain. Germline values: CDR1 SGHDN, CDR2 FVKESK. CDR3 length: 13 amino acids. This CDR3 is CASSQGIYYEQYF. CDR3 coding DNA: TGTGCCAGCAGTCAAGGCATTTACTACGAGCAGTACTTC. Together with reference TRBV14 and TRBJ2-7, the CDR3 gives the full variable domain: EAGVTQFPSHSVIEKGQTVTLRCDPISGHDNLYWYRRVMGKEIKFLLHFVKESKQDESGMPNNRFLAERTGGTYSTLKVQPAELEDSGVYFCASSQGIYYEQYFGPGTRLTVT.

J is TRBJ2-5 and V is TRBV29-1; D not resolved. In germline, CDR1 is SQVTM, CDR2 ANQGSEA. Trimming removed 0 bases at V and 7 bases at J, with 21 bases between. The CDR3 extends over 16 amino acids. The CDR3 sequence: CSVEDERETPMGTQYF. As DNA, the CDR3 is TGCAGCGTTGAAGATGAACGAGAGACTCCCATGGGGACCCAGTACTTC.